This TCR beta chain was found in a study of spatial heterogeneity in lung cancer. The wider study: In tumor regions, TCR transcript counts tracked strongly with a T cell module score from matched bulk RNA-seq. Study-level results: Higher tumor mutation counts went along with higher counts of expanded intratumoral alpha and beta TCRs. Ubiquitous and regional expanded TCR counts correlated with ubiquitous and regional nonsynonymous mutations, respectively.

This clonotype has ten or more counts. Antigen: not known. The CDR3 contains 14 residues. Trimming shortened V by 3 bases and J by 1 base, and 8 bases separated the two germline ends. In germline, CDR1 is SGHKS, CDR2 YYEKEE (reference sequence). Time point described: sample taken at primary tumor resection. Donation came from some 73 patients with untreated early-stage non-small cell lung cancer. A unique molecular identifier was carried by every single TCR cDNA molecule. Via MiXCR, TCRdb re-called the 5' RACE reads, giving one row per CDR3 protein. The sample carries about 9,200 distinct CDR3 sequences, about 2.7% recorded once.

This TCR came from a male donor with early-stage non-small cell lung cancer. The sample here was lung tumor tissue, taken at surgery. This chain links TRBV5-5 with TRBJ1-5; D gene uncertain. CDR3 bases: TGTGCCAGCAGCTATGGTAACAGCAATCAGCCCCAGCATTTT. It encodes CASSYGNSNQPQHF.